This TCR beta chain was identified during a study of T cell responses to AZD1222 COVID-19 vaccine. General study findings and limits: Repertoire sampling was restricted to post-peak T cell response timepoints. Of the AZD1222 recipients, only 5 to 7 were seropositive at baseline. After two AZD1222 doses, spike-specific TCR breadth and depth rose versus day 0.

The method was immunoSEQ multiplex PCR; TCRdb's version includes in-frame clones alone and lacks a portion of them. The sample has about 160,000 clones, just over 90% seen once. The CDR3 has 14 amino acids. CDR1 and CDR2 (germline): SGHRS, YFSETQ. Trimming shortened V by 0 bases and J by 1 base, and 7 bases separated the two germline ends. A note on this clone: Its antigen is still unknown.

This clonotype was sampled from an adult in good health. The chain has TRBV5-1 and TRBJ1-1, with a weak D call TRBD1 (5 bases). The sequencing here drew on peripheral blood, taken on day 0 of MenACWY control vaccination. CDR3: CASSLVGANTEAFF. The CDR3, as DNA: TGCGCCAGCAGCTTGGTCGGGGCGAACACTGAAGCTTTCTTT.